These 16 T cell receptor beta chains share one sample of origin, sequenced in a study of shared clonotypes between healthy human individuals. Terminally differentiated effector memory CD45RA+ cells were excluded by CCR7 positive selection of CD45RO-negative cells. The repertoire was sequenced with immunoSEQ multiplex PCR; TCRdb's copy has only in-frame clones and lacks some. The sample carries around 2,100,000 clones, roughly 94% recorded once. The material sequenced was naive CD8+ T cells sorted from blood. The source is a man in his late teens or twenties in good health.

This clone was picked up a small number of times. The genes are TRBV4-2 and TRBJ2-3; no clear D. Germline CDR1 is LGHNA and CDR2 is YNFKEQ. The CDR3 has 14 residues. V was pared by 1 base and J by 2 bases, with 7 bases between. The CDR3 region is CASSQVGNTDTQYF. The CDR3 DNA sequence: TGTGCCAGCAGCCAAGTGGGGAACACAGATACGCAGTATTTT.

In its sample, this clone was seen a few times. The CDR3 protein is CASSLSRYEQYF. The CDR3 DNA reads as TGTGCCAGCAGCTTGAGCCGCTACGAGCAGTACTTC. This chain connects TRBV5-6 to TRBJ2-7; D is ambiguous. Trimming stripped 1 base from V and 3 bases from J, with 5 bases between. The germline gives CDR1 SGHDT, CDR2 YYEEEE. The CDR3 contains 12 residues.

The chain combines TRBV11-2 with TRBJ1-2; the D gene is possibly TRBD1 (6 bases). The CDR3 sequence is 18 residues long. CDR1 SGHAT and CDR2 FQNNGV come from the germline V gene. V shed 0 bases and J shed 3 bases, with 20 bases lying between them. The CDR3 nucleotides read TGTGCCAGCAGCTTAGATGGGGAAGAGAGGGGGAATGACTATGGCTACACCTTC. It encodes CASSLDGEERGNDYGYTF.

The chain uses TRBV7-8 and TRBJ1-5; D call uncertain. Trimming stripped 0 bases from V and 9 bases from J, with 9 bases between. Germline V CDR1 and CDR2: SGHVS, FQNEAQ. This CDR3 comprises 13 residues. CDR3 nucleotides: TGTGCCAGCAGCTTAGCACGGACTTGGCCCCAGCATTTT. This translates into CASSLARTWPQHF.

CDR3 residues: CASSLFGEVLGNTEAFF. The CDR3, as DNA: TGTGCCAGCAGTTTATTCGGTGAGGTTCTAGGGAACACTGAAGCTTTCTTT. The chain carries TRBV27 and TRBJ1-1, with D uncertain. The V end was cut by 1 base, the J end by 1 base, with 16 bases between. The germline V gene has CDR1 MNHEY and CDR2 SMNVEV (reference sequence). The CDR3 extends over 17 amino acids.

The table lists this clone with a few counts. The chain is built from TRBV28 and TRBJ1-5; D remains ambiguous. The germline V gene encodes CDR1 MDHEN and CDR2 SYDVKM. V lost 3 bases and J 7 bases, leaving 4 bases between the germline ends. The CDR3 is 11 residues long. This CDR3 reads CASSFEQPQHF. The CDR3 coding sequence is TGTGCCAGCAGTTTCGAACAGCCCCAGCATTTT.

V usage is TRBV7-9 and J usage is TRBJ2-7, with TRBD2 as a possible D gene (5 bases). The CDR3 extends over 15 amino acids. The germline V and J ends were trimmed by 5 bases and 3 bases, with 17 bases remaining between them. Germline lookup yields CDR1 SEHNR and CDR2 FQNEAQ (reference sequence). The CDR3 spells CASSRTGDSLYEQYF. For the CDR3, the DNA is TGTGCCAGCAGCCGCACCGGGGATAGCCTCTACGAGCAGTACTTC.

The genes are TRBV6-6 and TRBJ1-2; a possible D gene is TRBD1 (6 bases). CDR3 length equals 13 residues. The V gene's germline CDR1 is MNHNY and CDR2 SVGAGI (reference sequence). The V gene lost 8 bases and the J gene lost 8 bases, with 18 bases spanning the gap. The CDR3 here is CASGDQGLGGYTF. In nucleotides, the CDR3 is TGTGCCAGCGGGGATCAGGGGCTTGGGGGCTACACCTTC.

The chain joins TRBV5-6 to TRBJ2-3; D is perhaps TRBD1 (6 bases). V lost 7 bases, J lost 4 bases, and 13 bases lay in between. This CDR3 has 13 amino acids. In germline, CDR1 is SGHDT, CDR2 YYEEEE. In nucleotides, the CDR3 is TGTGCCAGCTGTACAGGGTTGGCAGATACGCAGTATTTT. It translates to CASCTGLADTQYF.

This sequence joins TRBV27 and TRBJ2-7; D is unclear. CDR1 MNHEY and CDR2 SMNVEV come from the germline V gene (reference sequence). The ends were cut back, 3 bases at V and 3 bases at J, with 15 bases in the middle. The CDR3 loop spans 15 amino acids. In DNA form, the CDR3 reads TGTGCCAGCAGTTTGTCCGGGCCGGTAATCTACGAGCAGTACTTC. It translates to CASSLSGPVIYEQYF.

This clone has only one observation. The chain joins TRBV21-1 to TRBJ1-6; no DNA check was done on the table's D call, TRBD1. TRBV21-1 is described as a pseudogene. The CDR3 covers 17 residues. CDR3 in amino acids: CASSTDHRDTTCSPLHF. CDR3 DNA sequence: TGTGCCAGCAGCACAGATCACCGGGACACGACTTGCTCACCCCTCCACTTT.

The J gene is TRBJ2-3, the V gene TRBV19, with D hard to call. The V end was cut by 0 bases, the J end by 6 bases, with 7 bases between. The CDR3 loop spans 13 amino acids. The germline V gene has CDR1 LNHDA and CDR2 SQIVND (reference sequence). DNA for the CDR3: TGTGCCAGTAGTATAGATCAGGAGGATACGCAGTATTTT. Translation: CASSIDQEDTQYF.

The chain recombines TRBV11-2 with TRBJ2-7; weak D call: TRBD2 (6 bases). Germline assignment: CDR1 SGHAT and CDR2 FQNNGV. The CDR3 contains 14 residues. V lost 5 bases, J lost 7 bases, and 18 bases lay in between. Written as DNA, the CDR3 is TGTGCCAGCAGCGTTGGGGGGTATGGTCGGGAGCAGTACTTC. This codes for CASSVGGYGREQYF. Full variable domain (remainder filled in from reference TRBV11-2 and TRBJ2-7): EAGVAQSPRYKIIEKRQSVAFWCNPISGHATLYWYQQILGQGPKLLIQFQNNGVVDDSQLPKDRFSAERLKGVDSTLKIQPAKLEDSAVYLCASSVGGYGREQYFGPGTRLTVT.

This clone was detected only a few times. V gene TRBV19 combines with J gene TRBJ1-1, with no clear D. Germline loops: CDR1 LNHDA, CDR2 SQIVND (reference sequence). The CDR3 consists of 14 residues. Deletions cut 7 bases from V and 4 bases from J, with 16 bases between. As DNA, the CDR3 is TGTGCCAGTACCGCTGAGGTCAAGGGCACTGAAGCTTTCTTT. Residues: CASTAEVKGTEAFF.

The rearrangement joins TRBV4-3 to TRBJ1-2; D unclear. Trimming pared 4 bases from V and 6 bases from J, leaving 15 bases between. CDR3 length: 14 residues. The germline V gene encodes CDR1 LGHNA and CDR2 YSLEER. CDR3 loop: CASSLGEGGDGYTF. As DNA, the CDR3 is TGCGCCAGCAGCCTCGGGGAGGGAGGAGATGGCTACACCTTC.

The rearrangement uses TRBV7-8 and TRBJ2-1; D unclear. The V end was cut by 5 bases, the J end by 9 bases, with 8 bases between. Per the germline V gene, CDR1 is SGHVS and CDR2 is FQNEAQ. CDR3 length: 11 amino acids. The CDR3 is CASSHAVEQFF. The CDR3 DNA reads TGTGCCAGCAGCCACGCGGTTGAGCAGTTCTTC.